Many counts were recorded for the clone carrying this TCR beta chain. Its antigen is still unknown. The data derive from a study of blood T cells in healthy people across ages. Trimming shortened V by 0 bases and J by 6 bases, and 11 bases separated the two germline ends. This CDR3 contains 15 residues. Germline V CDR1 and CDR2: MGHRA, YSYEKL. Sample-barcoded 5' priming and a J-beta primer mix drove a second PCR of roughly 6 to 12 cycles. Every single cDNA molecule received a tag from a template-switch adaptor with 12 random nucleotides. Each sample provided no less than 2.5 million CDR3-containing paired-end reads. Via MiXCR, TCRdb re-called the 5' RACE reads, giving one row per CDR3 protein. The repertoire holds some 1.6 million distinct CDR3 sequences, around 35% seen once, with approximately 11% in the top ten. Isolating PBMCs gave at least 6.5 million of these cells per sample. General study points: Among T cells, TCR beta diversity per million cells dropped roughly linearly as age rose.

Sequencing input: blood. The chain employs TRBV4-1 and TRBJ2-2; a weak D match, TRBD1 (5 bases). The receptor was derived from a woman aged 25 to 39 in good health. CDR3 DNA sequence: TGCGCCAGCAGCCAAGAGCACACCAGGGCCGGGGAGCTGTTTTTT. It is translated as CASSQEHTRAGELFF.